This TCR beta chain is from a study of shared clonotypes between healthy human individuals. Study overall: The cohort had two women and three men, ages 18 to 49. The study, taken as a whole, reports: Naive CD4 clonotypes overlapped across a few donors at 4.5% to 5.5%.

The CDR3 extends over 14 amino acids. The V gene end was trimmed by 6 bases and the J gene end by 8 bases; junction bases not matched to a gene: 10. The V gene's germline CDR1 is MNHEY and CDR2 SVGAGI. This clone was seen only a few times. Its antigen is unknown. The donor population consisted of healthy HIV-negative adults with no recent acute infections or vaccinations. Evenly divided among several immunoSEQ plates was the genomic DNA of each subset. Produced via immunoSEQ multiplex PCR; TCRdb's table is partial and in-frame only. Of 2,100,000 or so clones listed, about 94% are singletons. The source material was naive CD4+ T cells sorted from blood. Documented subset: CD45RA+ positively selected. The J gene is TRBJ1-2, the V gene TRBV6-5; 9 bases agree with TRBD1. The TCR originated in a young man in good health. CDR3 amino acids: CASRSHGTGLGYTF. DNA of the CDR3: TGTGCCAGCAGATCCCACGGGACAGGGCTCGGCTACACCTTC.